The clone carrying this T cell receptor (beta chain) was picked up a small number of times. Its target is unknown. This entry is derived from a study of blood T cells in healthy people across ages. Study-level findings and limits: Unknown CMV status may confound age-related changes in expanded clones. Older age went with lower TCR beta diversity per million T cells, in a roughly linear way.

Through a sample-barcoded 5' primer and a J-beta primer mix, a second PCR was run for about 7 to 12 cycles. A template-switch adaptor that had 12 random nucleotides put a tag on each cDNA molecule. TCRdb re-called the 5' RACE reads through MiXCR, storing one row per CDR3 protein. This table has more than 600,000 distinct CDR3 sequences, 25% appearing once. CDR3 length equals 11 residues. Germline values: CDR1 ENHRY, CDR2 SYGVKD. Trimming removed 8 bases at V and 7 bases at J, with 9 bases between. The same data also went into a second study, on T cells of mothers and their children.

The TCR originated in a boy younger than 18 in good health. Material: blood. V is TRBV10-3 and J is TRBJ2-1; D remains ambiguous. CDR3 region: CAIGGWNEQFF. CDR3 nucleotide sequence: TGTGCCATCGGTGGGTGGAATGAGCAGTTCTTC.